A single sample gave rise to the 26 T cell receptor beta chains below, sequenced in a study of T cells expressing NK-cell markers. TCRdb re-called the 5' RACE reads and catalogs CDR3 proteins one per entry, DNA excluded. The listing records 440,000 or so distinct CDR3 sequences. The sample consisted of blood T cells: a sorted CD56 or NKG2C T cell subset, CD4+ or CD8+ T cells, or bulk PBMC T cells (not recorded which). These receptors were taken from a woman aged 18-70 years in good health.

CDR3 amino acids: CASSSRTSLGTQYF. This chain links TRBV6-5 with TRBJ2-5; with no DNA, the TCRdb D assignment of TRBD2 cannot be verified. Germline V lookup: CDR1 MNHEY, CDR2 SVGAGI. CDR3 length equals 14 residues.

J is TRBJ2-1 and V is TRBV4-2; without DNA, the TCRdb call of TRBD1 cannot be checked. Germline-derived CDR1 and CDR2 are LGHNA and YNFKEQ. CDR3 length: 14 residues. This CDR3 reads CASSQDWPRDEQFF.

The chain combines TRBV7-3 with TRBJ2-2; TCRdb gives TRBD1 as the D gene, but with no DNA this cannot be confirmed. Per germline, CDR1 SGHTA and CDR2 FQGTGA. The CDR3 extends over 13 amino acids. CDR3 amino acids: CASGQKNTGELFF. The complete variable domain, with remaining parts taken from reference TRBV7-3 and TRBJ2-2, reads GAGVSQTPSNKVTEKGKYVELRCDPISGHTALYWYRQSLGQGPEFLIYFQGTGAADDSGLPNDRFFAVRPEGSVSTLKIQRTERGDSAVYLCASGQKNTGELFFGEGSRLTVL.

The chain carries TRBV7-2 and TRBJ1-2. The CDR3 consists of 14 residues. Germline values: CDR1 SGHTA, CDR2 FQGNSA. CDR3 protein: CASSLDKVNYGYTF.

The V call is TRBV12-3 or TRBV12-4, the J call TRBJ1-3. This CDR3 is 16 amino acids long. CDR3: CASSLLDRWSGNTIYF.

The gene calls are TRBV6-2 or TRBV6-3 and TRBJ2-6; the D call from TCRdb, TRBD2, cannot be confirmed without DNA. CDR1 is MNHEY and CDR2 is SVGEGT in the germline V gene. CDR3 length: 18 residues. The CDR3 loop reads CATLARVGRASGANVLTF.

The V and J genes are TRBV18 and TRBJ1-6; TCRdb proposes TRBD1, but this gene call is untestable without DNA. There are 16 residues in the CDR3. CDR1 and CDR2 from the germline V gene are KGHSH and LQKENI. The CDR3 loop is CASSPKQGAGNSPLHF.

The genes are TRBV5-1 and TRBJ2-3; TCRdb's D gene call, TRBD2, goes unchecked for lack of DNA. The CDR3 has 16 amino acids. CDR1 and CDR2 (germline): SGHRS, YFSETQ. The CDR3 sequence: CASSLEGTPSGDTQYF.

The chain combines TRBV4-3 with TRBJ2-1; TCRdb names TRBD1, which stays unverified in the absence of DNA. The germline V gene has CDR1 LGHNA and CDR2 YSLEER. The CDR3 sequence is 15 residues long. The CDR3 region is CASSQEGGSGNEQFF.

The chain joins TRBV19 to TRBJ2-1; TCRdb designates TRBD1, a call that cannot be tested without DNA. CDR1 LNHDA and CDR2 SQIVND come from the germline V gene (reference sequence). The CDR3 loop spans 16 amino acids. The CDR3 here is CASSMWERGPEGEQFF.

The CDR3 here is CSARQHGPSTNYGYTF. V gene TRBV20-1 combines with J gene TRBJ1-2. This CDR3 is 16 amino acids long. Germline CDR1 DFQATT, CDR2 SNEGSKA (reference sequence).

The chain links TRBV30 to TRBJ1-2. CDR3 size: 12 residues. Germline CDR1 and CDR2: GTSNPN and SVGIG (reference sequence). CDR3 loop: CAWSAGSVGYTF.

The V call is TRBV7-2, the J call TRBJ1-2. The germline gives CDR1 SGHTA, CDR2 FQGNSA. CDR3 length: 13 residues. The CDR3 sequence: CASSLISSYGYTF.

The chain employs TRBV10-1 and TRBJ2-1; without DNA, the TCRdb call of TRBD2 cannot be checked. The CDR3 length is 16 residues. Germline CDR1 WNHNN, CDR2 SYGVQD (reference sequence). CDR3 residues: CASSEPAGVGLNEQFF.

The chain employs TRBV3-1 and TRBJ2-5; TCRdb indicates TRBD2, and absent DNA this call remains unverified. The CDR3 runs 18 residues. Germline V gives CDR1 LGHDT, CDR2 YNNKEL (reference sequence). CDR3 region: CASSRTSGAPFFGETQYF.

The CDR3 spells CSAEMAGQNEQFF. The chain couples TRBV29-1 to TRBJ2-1; TCRdb gives TRBD2 as the D gene, but with no DNA this cannot be confirmed. Germline CDR1 reads SQVTM; CDR2 reads ANQGSEA. This CDR3 is 13 amino acids long.

This chain links TRBV7-6 with TRBJ1-5; the D gene TCRdb calls, TRBD1, cannot be checked with no DNA. This CDR3 has 15 amino acids. The germline V gene encodes CDR1 SGHVS and CDR2 FNYEAQ. The CDR3 is CASSRKQGSNQPQHF.

This rearrangement joins TRBV6-5 to TRBJ1-5; lacking DNA, the TRBD1 call made by TCRdb goes unchecked. Per the germline V gene, CDR1 is MNHEY and CDR2 is SVGAGI. CDR3 length: 15 amino acids. CDR3 amino acids: CASSYSDSVNQPQHF.

The chain uses TRBV5-5 and TRBJ1-1. The CDR3 consists of 13 residues. The germline CDR1 and CDR2 sequences are SGHKS and YYEKEE (reference sequence). CDR3 protein: CASTFGRMAEAFF.

The rearrangement links TRBV5-1 to TRBJ1-4; the TCRdb call, TRBD1, lacks DNA for checking. This CDR3 has 14 residues. CDR1 and CDR2 from the germline V gene are SGHRS and YFSETQ. CDR3 in amino acids: CASSQGAGNEKLFF.

The chain joins TRBV12-3 or TRBV12-4 to TRBJ2-7; with no DNA, the TCRdb D assignment of TRBD1 cannot be verified. The CDR3 consists of 13 residues. CDR3 sequence reads: CASRGESSYEQYF.

The gene calls are TRBV7-9 and TRBJ1-6; checking the TCRdb D call of TRBD1 is not possible without DNA. The germline gives CDR1 SEHNR, CDR2 FQNEAQ (reference sequence). The CDR3 covers 14 residues. CDR3 protein: CASSQDRRNSPLHF.

The chain combines TRBV24-1 with TRBJ1-1; TCRdb proposes TRBD1, but this gene call is untestable without DNA. Germline CDR1 KGHDR, CDR2 SFDVKD. CDR3 length: 15 residues. The CDR3 sequence is CATEHAGRMNTEAFF.

V gene TRBV27 combines with J gene TRBJ2-7. From germline, CDR1 is MNHEY and CDR2 SMNVEV (reference sequence). The CDR3 length is 11 residues. CDR3 sequence: CASSQYNEQYF.

The V and J genes are TRBV7-9 and TRBJ1-1. There are 15 residues in the CDR3. Germline V gives CDR1 SEHNR, CDR2 FQNEAQ (reference sequence). The CDR3 sequence is CASTRGLVGGGEAFF.

The chain recombines TRBV18 with TRBJ1-6; checking the TCRdb D call of TRBD1 is not possible without DNA. The CDR3 contains 15 residues. Germline CDR1 and CDR2: KGHSH and LQKENI. CDR3 protein: CASSPESRGRAPLHF.